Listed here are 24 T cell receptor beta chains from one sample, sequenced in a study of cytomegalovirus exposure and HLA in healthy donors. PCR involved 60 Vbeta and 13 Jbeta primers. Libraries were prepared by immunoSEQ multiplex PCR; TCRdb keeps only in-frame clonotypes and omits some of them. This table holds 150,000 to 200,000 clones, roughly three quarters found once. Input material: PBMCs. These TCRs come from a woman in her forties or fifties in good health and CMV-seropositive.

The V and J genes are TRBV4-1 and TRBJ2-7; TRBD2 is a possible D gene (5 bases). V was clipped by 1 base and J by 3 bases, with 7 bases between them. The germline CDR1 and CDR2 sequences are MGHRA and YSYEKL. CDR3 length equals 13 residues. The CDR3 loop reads CASSQASGYEQYF. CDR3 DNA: TGCGCCAGCAGCCAAGCCAGCGGCTACGAGCAGTACTTC.

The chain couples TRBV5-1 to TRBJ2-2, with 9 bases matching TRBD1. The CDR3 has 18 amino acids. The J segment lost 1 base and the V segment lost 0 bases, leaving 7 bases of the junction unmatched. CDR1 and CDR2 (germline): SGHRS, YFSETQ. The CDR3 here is CASSLGTGATKNTGELFF. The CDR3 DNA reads TGCGCCAGCAGCTTGGGGACAGGGGCGACTAAGAACACCGGGGAGCTGTTTTTT.

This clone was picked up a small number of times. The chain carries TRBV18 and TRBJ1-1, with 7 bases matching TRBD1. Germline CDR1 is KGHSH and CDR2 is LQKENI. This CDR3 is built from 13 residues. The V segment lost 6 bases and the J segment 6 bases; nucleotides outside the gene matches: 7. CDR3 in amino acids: CASSRQGRAEAFF. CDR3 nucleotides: TGTGCCAGCTCTCGACAGGGACGGGCTGAAGCTTTCTTT.

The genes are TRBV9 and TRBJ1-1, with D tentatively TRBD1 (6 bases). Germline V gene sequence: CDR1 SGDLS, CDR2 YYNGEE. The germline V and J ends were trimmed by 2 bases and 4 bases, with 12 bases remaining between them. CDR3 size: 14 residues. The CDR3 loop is CASSVEPTGTEAFF. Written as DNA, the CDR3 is TGTGCCAGCAGCGTGGAACCGACAGGCACTGAAGCTTTCTTT.

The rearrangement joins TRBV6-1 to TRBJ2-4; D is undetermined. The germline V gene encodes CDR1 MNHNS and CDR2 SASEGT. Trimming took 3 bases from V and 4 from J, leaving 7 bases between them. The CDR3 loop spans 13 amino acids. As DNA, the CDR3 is TGTGCCAGCAGTGAGAACATGAAAAACATTCAGTACTTC. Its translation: CASSENMKNIQYF.

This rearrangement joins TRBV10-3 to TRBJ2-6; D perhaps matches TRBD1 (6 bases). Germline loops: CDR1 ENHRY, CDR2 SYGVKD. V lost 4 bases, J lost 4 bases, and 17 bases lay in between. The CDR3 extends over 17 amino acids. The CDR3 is CAISASQTGLGANVLTF. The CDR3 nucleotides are TGTGCCATCAGTGCCTCACAAACAGGGCTGGGGGCCAACGTCCTGACTTTC.

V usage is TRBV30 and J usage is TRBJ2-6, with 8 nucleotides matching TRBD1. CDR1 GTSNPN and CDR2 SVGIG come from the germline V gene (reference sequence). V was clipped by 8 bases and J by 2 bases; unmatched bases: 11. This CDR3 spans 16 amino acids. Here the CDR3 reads CAGSDRDLTGANVLTF. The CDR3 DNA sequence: TGTGCCGGATCGGACAGGGATCTCACTGGGGCCAACGTCCTGACTTTC.

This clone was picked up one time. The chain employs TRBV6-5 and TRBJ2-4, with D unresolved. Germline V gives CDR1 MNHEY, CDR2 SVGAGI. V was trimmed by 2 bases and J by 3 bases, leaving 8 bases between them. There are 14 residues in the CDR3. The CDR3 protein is CASSYGRSKNIQYF. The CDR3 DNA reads TGTGCCAGCAGTTACGGAAGGAGCAAAAACATTCAGTACTTC.

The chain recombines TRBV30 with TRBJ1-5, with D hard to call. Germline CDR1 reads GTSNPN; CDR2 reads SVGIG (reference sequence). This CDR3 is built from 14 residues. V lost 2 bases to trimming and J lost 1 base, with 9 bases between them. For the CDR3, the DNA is TGTGCCTGGAGTATCGGGGAGAGCAATCAGCCCCAGCATTTT. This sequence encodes CAWSIGESNQPQHF. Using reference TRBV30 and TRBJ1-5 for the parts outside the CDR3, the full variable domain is SQTIHQWPATLVQPVGSPLSLECTVEGTSNPNLYWYRQAAGRGLQLLFYSVGIGQISSEVPQNLSASRPQDRQFILSSKKLLLSDSGFYLCAWSIGESNQPQHFGDGTRLSIL.

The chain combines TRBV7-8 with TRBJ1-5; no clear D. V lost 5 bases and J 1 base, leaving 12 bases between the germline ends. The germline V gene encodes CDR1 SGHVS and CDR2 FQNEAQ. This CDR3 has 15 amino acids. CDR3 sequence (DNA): TGTGCCAGCAGCATTAGTTCTCAAAGCAATCAGCCCCAGCATTTT. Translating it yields CASSISSQSNQPQHF.

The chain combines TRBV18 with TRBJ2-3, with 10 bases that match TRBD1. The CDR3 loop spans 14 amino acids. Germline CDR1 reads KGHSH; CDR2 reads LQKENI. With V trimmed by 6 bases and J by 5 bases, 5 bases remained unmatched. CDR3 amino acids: CASSRQGAGDTQYF. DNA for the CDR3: TGTGCCAGCTCTCGACAGGGGGCTGGAGATACGCAGTATTTT.

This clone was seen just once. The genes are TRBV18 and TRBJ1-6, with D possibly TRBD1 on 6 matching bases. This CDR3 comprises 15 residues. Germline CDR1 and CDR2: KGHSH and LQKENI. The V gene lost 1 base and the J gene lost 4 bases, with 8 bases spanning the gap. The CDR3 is CASSPRGQYNSPLHF. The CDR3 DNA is TGTGCCAGCTCACCACGGGGACAATATAATTCACCCCTCCACTTT.

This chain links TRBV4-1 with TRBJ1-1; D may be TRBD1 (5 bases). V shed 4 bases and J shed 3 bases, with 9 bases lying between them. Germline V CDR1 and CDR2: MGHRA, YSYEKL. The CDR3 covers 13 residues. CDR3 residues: CASSPRGDTEAFF. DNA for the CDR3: TGCGCCAGCAGCCCCCGGGGGGACACTGAAGCTTTCTTT.

CDR3 sequence (DNA): TGTGCCAGCAGCCCGGGACAGAGAAATTCACCCCTCCACTTT. Amino acid sequence: CASSPGQRNSPLHF. V usage is TRBV6-5 and J usage is TRBJ1-6; 7 positions match TRBD1. Trimming removed 6 bases from V and 7 bases from J; junction bases left unmatched: 6. The CDR3 totals 14 residues. The germline CDR1 and CDR2 sequences are MNHEY and SVGAGI.

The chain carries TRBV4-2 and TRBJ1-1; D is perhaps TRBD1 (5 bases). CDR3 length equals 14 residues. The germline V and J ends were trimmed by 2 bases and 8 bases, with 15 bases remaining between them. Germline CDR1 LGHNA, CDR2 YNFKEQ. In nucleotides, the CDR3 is TGTGCCAGCAGCCAAAGCACCCCTAGGGGCGAAGCTTTCTTT. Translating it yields CASSQSTPRGEAFF.

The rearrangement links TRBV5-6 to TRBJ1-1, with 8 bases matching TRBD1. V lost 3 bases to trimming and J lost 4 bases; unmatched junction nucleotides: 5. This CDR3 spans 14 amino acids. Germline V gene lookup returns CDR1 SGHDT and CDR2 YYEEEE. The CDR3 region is CASSWGTGSTEAFF. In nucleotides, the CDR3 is TGTGCCAGCAGCTGGGGGACAGGAAGCACTGAAGCTTTCTTT.

CDR3: CAWRIDRGTYGYTF. As DNA, the CDR3 is TGTGCCTGGAGAATCGACAGGGGGACGTATGGCTACACCTTC. V usage is TRBV30 and J usage is TRBJ1-2; 9 bases map to TRBD1. The CDR3 spans 14 residues. V shed 3 bases, J shed 5 bases, and the junction held 7 bases outside the gene matches. Germline V gene sequence: CDR1 GTSNPN, CDR2 SVGIG (reference sequence).

CDR3 nucleotides: TGTGCCAGCTCACCAGGTCGGGGAGTAGGGGATACGCAGTATTTT. This gives the protein CASSPGRGVGDTQYF. The chain uses TRBV18 and TRBJ2-3, with D possibly being TRBD2 (5 bases). CDR1 KGHSH and CDR2 LQKENI come from the germline V gene. CDR3 length: 15 amino acids. V lost 2 bases to trimming and J lost 6 bases, with 15 bases between them.

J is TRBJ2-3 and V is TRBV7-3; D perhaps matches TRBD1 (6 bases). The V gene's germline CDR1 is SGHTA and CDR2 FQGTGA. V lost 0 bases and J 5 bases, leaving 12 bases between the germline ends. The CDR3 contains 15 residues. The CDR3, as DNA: TGTGCCAGCAGCTTAACAGGGTCGACAGGAGATACGCAGTATTTT. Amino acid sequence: CASSLTGSTGDTQYF. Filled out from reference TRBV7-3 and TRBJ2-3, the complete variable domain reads GAGVSQTPSNKVTEKGKYVELRCDPISGHTALYWYRQSLGQGPEFLIYFQGTGAADDSGLPNDRFFAVRPEGSVSTLKIQRTERGDSAVYLCASSLTGSTGDTQYFGPGTRLTVL.

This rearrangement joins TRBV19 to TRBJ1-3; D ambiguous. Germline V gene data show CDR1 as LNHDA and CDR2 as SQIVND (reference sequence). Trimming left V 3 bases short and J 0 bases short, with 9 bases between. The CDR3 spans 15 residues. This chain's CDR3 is CASSISGFSGNTIYF. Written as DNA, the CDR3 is TGTGCCAGTAGTATTTCGGGGTTCTCTGGAAACACCATATATTTT.

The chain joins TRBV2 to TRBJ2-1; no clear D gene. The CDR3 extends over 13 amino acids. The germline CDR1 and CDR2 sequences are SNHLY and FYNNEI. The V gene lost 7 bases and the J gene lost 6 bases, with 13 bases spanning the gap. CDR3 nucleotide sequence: TGTGCCAGCACCCCTTTGAGTGGCAATGAGCAGTTCTTC. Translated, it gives CASTPLSGNEQFF.

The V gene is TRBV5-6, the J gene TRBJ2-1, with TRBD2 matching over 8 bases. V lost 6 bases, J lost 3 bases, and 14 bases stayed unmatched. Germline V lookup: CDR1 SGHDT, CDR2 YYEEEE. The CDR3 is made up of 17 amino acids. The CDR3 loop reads CASTPGGAGVLYNEQFF. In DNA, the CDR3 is TGTGCCAGCACCCCGGGGGGAGCGGGGGTTCTCTACAATGAGCAGTTCTTC.

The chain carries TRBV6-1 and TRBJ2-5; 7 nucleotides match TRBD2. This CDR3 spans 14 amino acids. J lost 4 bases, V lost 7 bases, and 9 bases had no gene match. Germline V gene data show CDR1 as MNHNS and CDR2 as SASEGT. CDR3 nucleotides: TGTGCCAGCATATTCAGCGGGGCTCGAGAGACCCAGTACTTC. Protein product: CASIFSGARETQYF.

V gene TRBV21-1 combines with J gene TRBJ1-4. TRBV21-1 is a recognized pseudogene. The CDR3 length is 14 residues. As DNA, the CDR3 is TGTGCCAGCCCTAGTGTCCCGGGGGATGAAAAACTGTTTTTT. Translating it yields CASPSVPGDEKLFF.